The 13 T cell receptor beta chains reported below all come from one sample, sequenced in a study of cytomegalovirus exposure and HLA in healthy donors. 13 Jbeta primers and 60 Vbeta primers were used for the PCR. This table comes from immunoSEQ multiplex PCR, and its TCRdb copy is limited to in-frame clones, with some not included. The sample lists about 130,000 clones, 80% occurring once. Sequencing was performed on PBMCs. These receptors were obtained from a man aged 25-45 years in good health and CMV-seropositive.

The chain uses TRBV9 and TRBJ2-1; D gene unclear. Trimming pared 4 bases from V and 3 bases from J, leaving 11 bases between. This CDR3 comprises 14 residues. The germline V gene encodes CDR1 SGDLS and CDR2 YYNGEE. The CDR3 DNA follows: TGTGCCAGCAGCTTCGAGGTAGGCTACAATGAGCAGTTCTTC. Amino acids: CASSFEVGYNEQFF. The full variable domain, in which reference TRBV9 and TRBJ2-1 provide the parts outside the CDR3, is DSGVTQTPKHLITATGQRVTLRCSPRSGDLSVYWYQQSLDQGLQFLIQYYNGEERAKGNILERFSAQQFPDLHSELNLSSLELGDSALYFCASSFEVGYNEQFFGPGTRLTVL.

The chain has TRBV7-9 and TRBJ2-2; the D gene is possibly TRBD1 (6 bases). CDR3 length: 12 residues. Germline-derived CDR1 and CDR2 are SEHNR and FQNEAQ (reference sequence). V was trimmed by 9 bases and J by 6 bases, leaving 11 bases between them. In nucleotides, the CDR3 is TGTGCCAGTAACAGGGACGCCGGGGAGCTGTTTTTT. Amino acids: CASNRDAGELFF.

The J gene is TRBJ2-3, the V gene TRBV19; maybe TRBD2 (7 bases). This CDR3 region has 23 residues. V was clipped by 1 base and J by 0 bases, with 32 bases between them. Germline CDR1 reads LNHDA; CDR2 reads SQIVND (reference sequence). The CDR3 spells CASSIVGGGLDTHQPVSTDTQYF. The CDR3 nucleotides are TGTGCCAGTAGTATAGTTGGGGGGGGGCTCGATACCCACCAACCCGTTAGCACAGATACGCAGTATTTT.

The gene calls are TRBV18 and TRBJ1-3, with 10 bases identical to TRBD1. The germline CDR1 and CDR2 sequences are KGHSH and LQKENI. The CDR3 runs 16 residues. The junction had 2 bases not matched to a gene; V was cut back by 2 bases and J by 1 base. The CDR3 DNA follows: TGTGCCAGCTCACCAGGGACAGGGGATTCTGGAAACACCATATATTTT. Its translation is CASSPGTGDSGNTIYF.

The DNA for the CDR3 is TGTGCCAGCAGCTTAGCGGCTAGCGGGGGGGTCAGTGGGACCCAGTACTTC. This codes for CASSLAASGGVSGTQYF. The genes are TRBV7-2 and TRBJ2-5; 12 positions match TRBD2. Germline V gene lookup returns CDR1 SGHTA and CDR2 FQGNSA. The CDR3 totals 17 residues. V dropped 0 bases and J dropped 7; count of bases not matched to a gene: 9.

The count of this clone is one. The V call is TRBV30, the J call TRBJ2-3, with 10 bases aligning to TRBD1. V was pared by 5 bases and J by 10 bases, with 3 bases of the junction left unmatched. There are 11 residues in the CDR3. Looked up from germline, CDR1 is GTSNPN and CDR2 is SVGIG (reference sequence). CDR3 loop: CAWDRGPAQYF. The CDR3 region has the DNA TGTGCCTGGGACAGGGGGCCCGCGCAGTATTTT.

The chain is built from TRBV4-1 and TRBJ2-1; D uncertain. The CDR3 runs to 15 residues. With 5 bases removed from V and 0 bases from J, the gap between germline ends came to 11 bases. Germline V gives CDR1 MGHRA, CDR2 YSYEKL. The CDR3 loop reads CASSSQISSYNEQFF. For the CDR3, the DNA is TGCGCCAGCAGCTCCCAAATCAGCTCCTACAATGAGCAGTTCTTC.

The rearrangement links TRBV20-1 to TRBJ1-2; D unclear. Trimming took 6 bases from V and 6 from J, leaving 11 bases between them. There are 11 residues in the CDR3. Germline V gene data show CDR1 as DFQATT and CDR2 as SNEGSKA (reference sequence). The CDR3 region has the DNA TGCAGTGCCGAAAGACTGGATGGCTACACCTTC. Translation: CSAERLDGYTF.

The genes are TRBV5-1 and TRBJ1-1; D is ambiguous. Trimming left V 5 bases short and J 5 bases short, with 19 bases between. The CDR3 has 15 amino acids. Germline V gene lookup returns CDR1 SGHRS and CDR2 YFSETQ. CDR3 sequence reads: CASRLGSAVWTEAFF. CDR3 in DNA: TGCGCCAGCAGGCTTGGGAGCGCGGTGTGGACTGAAGCTTTCTTT. The variable domain in full, with the rest retrieved from reference TRBV5-1 and TRBJ1-1, is KAGVTQTPRYLIKTRGQQVTLSCSPISGHRSVSWYQQTPGQGLQFLFEYFSETQRNKGNFPGRFSGRQFSNSRSEMNVSTLELGDSALYLCASRLGSAVWTEAFFGQGTRLTVV.

The gene calls are TRBV2 and TRBJ1-1, with TRBD1 identical over 10 bases. Germline CDR1 reads SNHLY; CDR2 reads FYNNEI. With V trimmed by 3 bases and J by 7 bases, 5 bases remained unmatched. The CDR3 is 14 residues long. The CDR3 here is CASSEGQGMGEAFF. The CDR3 DNA reads as TGTGCCAGCAGTGAGGGACAGGGGATGGGTGAAGCTTTCTTT.

CDR3 protein: CASNNRGPNYGYTF. The CDR3 DNA is TGCGCCAGCAATAACAGGGGGCCTAACTATGGCTACACCTTC. This chain uses TRBV5-1 with TRBJ1-2; 9 bases align to TRBD1. CDR1 is SGHRS and CDR2 is YFSETQ in the germline V gene. After removal of 6 bases from V and 0 bases from J, the junction contained 3 bases not matched to a gene. The CDR3 loop spans 14 amino acids. The whole variable domain, remainder taken from reference TRBV5-1 and TRBJ1-2, is KAGVTQTPRYLIKTRGQQVTLSCSPISGHRSVSWYQQTPGQGLQFLFEYFSETQRNKGNFPGRFSGRQFSNSRSEMNVSTLELGDSALYLCASNNRGPNYGYTFGSGTRLTVV.

The chain couples TRBV4-2 to TRBJ1-1; D gene unclear. The CDR3 spans 14 residues. Germline V gene sequence: CDR1 LGHNA, CDR2 YNFKEQ. V gave up 0 bases and J gave up 4 bases, with 9 bases separating them. This chain's CDR3 is CASSQEDGSTEAFF. As DNA, the CDR3 is TGTGCCAGCAGCCAAGAGGATGGGAGCACTGAAGCTTTCTTT.

The gene calls are TRBV6-4 and TRBJ1-6; D not certain. The ends were cut back, 8 bases at V and 2 bases at J, with 16 bases in the middle. The CDR3 covers 16 residues. From germline, CDR1 is MRHNA and CDR2 SNTAGT. The CDR3 sequence is CASHEPRATYNSPLHF. The DNA for the CDR3 is TGTGCCAGCCATGAGCCTCGAGCTACCTATAATTCACCCCTCCACTTT.